Each of the 22 T cell receptor beta chains below was sequenced from the same sample in a study of T-cell reconstitution after alpha-beta-depleted transplantation in children (dated by TCRdb to the mid-2010s). Library preparation was by PCR. Instrument used: Illumina HiSeq 2500. Molecular barcoding was employed in the preparation of TCR libraries, with unique molecular identifiers being used to normalize TCRbeta repertoire quantification. TCRdb reworked the public reads: Q25 trimming with fastp, MiXCR clone assembly, productive beta chains retained. Each CDR3 protein gets just one entry, which takes the most common genes and DNA from the rows behind it. A total of 300,000 or so distinct CDR3 sequences appear in this sample, nearly 10% of them only once. In total, the top ten clones hold around a tenth of the sample. The specimen was PBMCs from the stem cell graft donor, collected from the stem cell graft. These TCRs come from a human donor who donated a stem cell graft to a child with SCID.

V is TRBV20-1 and J is TRBJ1-5; 10 bases are shared with TRBD1. Germline CDR1 DFQATT, CDR2 SNEGSKA (reference sequence). The CDR3 extends over 15 amino acids. J lost 3 bases, V lost 5 bases, and 7 bases had no gene match. The chain's CDR3 is CSAGTGVRVNQPQHF. The CDR3 coding sequence is TGCAGTGCTGGGACAGGGGTCCGAGTCAATCAGCCCCAGCATTTT.

This clonotype was detected only a few times. The CDR3 nucleotides are TGCAGTGCTAGAGGTAGCGGGGCAGGTGAGGATACGCAGTATTTT. It encodes CSARGSGAGEDTQYF. The chain recombines TRBV20-1 with TRBJ2-3, with 8 bases matching TRBD2. V dropped 1 base and J dropped 6; count of bases not matched to a gene: 9. Germline loops: CDR1 DFQATT, CDR2 SNEGSKA (reference sequence). There are 15 residues in the CDR3.

V usage is TRBV10-3 and J usage is TRBJ1-2, with TRBD1 identical over 9 bases. The CDR3 is made up of 17 amino acids. V shed 8 bases and J 1 base; nucleotides not matched to a gene: 14. Germline values: CDR1 ENHRY, CDR2 SYGVKD. In DNA, the CDR3 is TGTGCCATCCCGGCGGGGACAGGGTTCTCTGGTAACTATGGCTACACCTTC. This translates into CAIPAGTGFSGNYGYTF.

The chain has TRBV27 and TRBJ2-1, with D uncertain. CDR1 is MNHEY and CDR2 is SMNVEV in the germline V gene (reference sequence). The CDR3 spans 13 residues. V lost 7 bases to trimming and J lost 7 bases, with 14 bases between them. CDR3 protein: CASIGRVRNEQFF. In DNA, the CDR3 is TGTGCCAGCATTGGTAGGGTTCGGAATGAGCAGTTCTTC.

This clonotype was seen a handful of times. The chain has TRBV10-2 and TRBJ1-1; D might be TRBD1 (5 bases). The V gene lost 8 bases and the J gene lost 4 bases, with 14 bases spanning the gap. The CDR3 runs to 13 residues. Germline loops: CDR1 WSHSY, CDR2 SAAADI. The CDR3 reads CASHGGLATEAFF. Written as DNA, the CDR3 is TGCGCCAGCCACGGGGGATTGGCCACTGAAGCTTTCTTT.

V usage is TRBV3-1 and J usage is TRBJ1-1; 9 positions agree with TRBD1. Germline V lookup: CDR1 LGHDT, CDR2 YNNKEL (reference sequence). After removal of 4 bases from V and 5 bases from J, the junction contained 5 bases not matched to a gene. The CDR3 runs to 14 residues. The CDR3 reads CASSPTGGATEAFF. Here the CDR3 DNA reads TGTGCCAGCAGCCCCACAGGGGGCGCAACTGAAGCTTTCTTT.

The sample holds a few counts of this clonotype. In nucleotides, the CDR3 is TGTGCCAGCAGCCACGAGCGTGTGGGACAAAATAATTCACCCCTCCACTTT. As protein: CASSHERVGQNNSPLHF. The V gene is TRBV5-6, the J gene TRBJ1-6, with a tentative D call TRBD1 (6 bases). CDR3 length equals 17 residues. V lost 4 bases and J 5 bases, leaving 19 bases between the germline ends. From germline, CDR1 is SGHDT and CDR2 YYEEEE.

V and J are TRBV23-1 and TRBJ2-4, with D perhaps being TRBD1 or TRBD2 (5 bases each). TRBV23-1 is an ORF, and what it does is uncertain. Trimming removed 3 bases at V and 7 bases at J, with 22 bases between. The CDR3 runs to 17 residues. The CDR3 loop is CASSHPRVAKRGNIQYF. In DNA, the CDR3 is TGCGCCAGCAGTCACCCCAGGGTGGCCAAACGCGGGAACATTCAGTACTTC.

The chain has TRBV20-1 and TRBJ2-3, with D unresolved. The germline V gene has CDR1 DFQATT and CDR2 SNEGSKA (reference sequence). Trimming removed 2 bases from V and 6 bases from J, with 6 bases in between. CDR3 length equals 11 residues. The DNA for the CDR3 is TGCAGTGCTAGATTCCGGGATACGCAGTATTTT. As protein: CSARFRDTQYF.

This clonotype was counted only a few times. The chain employs TRBV5-6 and TRBJ1-1; TRBD1 might be the D (5 bases). Germline V lookup: CDR1 SGHDT, CDR2 YYEEEE. The CDR3 covers 14 residues. The V end was cut by 3 bases, the J end by 7 bases, with 16 bases between. The CDR3: CASSSQLGRGEAFF. The CDR3 bases are TGTGCCAGCAGCTCACAATTGGGGAGGGGTGAAGCTTTCTTT.

This clonotype appeared a few times. The chain links TRBV12-3 or TRBV12-4 to TRBJ2-7, with 8 positions matching TRBD1. The CDR3 length is 13 residues. Trimming at V came to 6 bases and at J to 2 bases, leaving 3 bases not matched to a gene. The CDR3 region has the DNA TGTGCCAGCAGATTGACAGGGGCCTACGAGCAGTACTTC. Its protein product is CASRLTGAYEQYF.

The CDR3 region has the DNA TGTGCCAGCAGATATGAACCTAACACCGGGGAGCTGTTTTTT. Translating it yields CASRYEPNTGELFF. The chain uses TRBV11-2 and TRBJ2-2; D unclear. Germline assignment: CDR1 SGHAT and CDR2 FQNNGV. The CDR3 totals 14 residues. Trimming stripped 6 bases from V and 2 bases from J, with 10 bases between.

This clonotype appeared many times. The rearrangement joins TRBV6-1 to TRBJ2-3, with D possibly TRBD1 on 5 matching bases. The CDR3 runs 14 residues. Germline-derived CDR1 and CDR2 are MNHNS and SASEGT. With 9 bases removed from V and 0 bases from J, the gap between germline ends came to 13 bases. For the CDR3, the DNA is TGTGCCAGTAGGGGTGGGGAAAGCACAGATACGCAGTATTTT. Translated: CASRGGESTDTQYF.

This rearrangement joins TRBV20-1 to TRBJ2-7; D is possibly TRBD1 or TRBD2 (5 bases each). This CDR3 has 13 amino acids. The V gene lost 6 bases and the J gene lost 4 bases, with 16 bases spanning the gap. Germline lookup yields CDR1 DFQATT and CDR2 SNEGSKA (reference sequence). The CDR3 loop is CSAIGWGNYEQYF. The CDR3, as DNA: TGCAGTGCCATAGGCTGGGGGAATTACGAGCAGTACTTC.

V usage is TRBV7-3 and J usage is TRBJ2-1; 12 bases are a match to TRBD2. The junction had 8 bases not matched to a gene; V was cut back by 5 bases and J by 9 bases. This CDR3 region has 15 residues. Germline-derived CDR1 and CDR2 are SGHTA and FQGTGA. The CDR3 loop is CASSPFGLAGSEQFF. For the CDR3, the DNA is TGTGCCAGCAGCCCTTTTGGACTAGCGGGGTCTGAGCAGTTCTTC.

CDR3 amino acids: CASSPPQGAMSGNTIYF. The CDR3 DNA follows: TGTGCCAGCAGCCCCCCCCAGGGGGCCATGTCTGGAAACACCATATATTTT. The chain is built from TRBV7-2 and TRBJ1-3; 8 bases match TRBD1. CDR1 is SGHTA and CDR2 is FQGNSA in the germline V gene. The CDR3 has 17 residues. V shed 5 bases and J 1 base; nucleotides not matched to a gene: 10.

This clonotype was seen ten or more times. The chain is built from TRBV20-1 and TRBJ2-1; 11 bases map to TRBD2. The germline V gene encodes CDR1 DFQATT and CDR2 SNEGSKA (reference sequence). V gave up 3 bases and J gave up 7 bases; unmatched junction bases: 2. The CDR3 contains 13 residues. The CDR3 spells CSARTSGANEQFF. The DNA for the CDR3 is TGCAGTGCTAGGACTAGCGGGGCGAATGAGCAGTTCTTC.

In its sample, this clonotype was seen many times. The chain carries TRBV20-1 and TRBJ2-5, with 8 bases aligning to TRBD1. The CDR3 has 15 amino acids. V shed 2 bases, J shed 5 bases, and the junction held 10 bases outside the gene matches. CDR1 and CDR2 from the germline V gene are DFQATT and SNEGSKA (reference sequence). The CDR3 nucleotides read TGCAGTGCTAGAAAGGAGACAGGGGCGGGCGAGACCCAGTACTTC. This translates into CSARKETGAGETQYF.

The V gene is TRBV12-3 or TRBV12-4, the J gene TRBJ1-2; no firm D call. The CDR3 has 15 residues. The germline V and J ends were trimmed by 1 base and 3 bases, with 12 bases remaining between them. The CDR3 region is CASSLGRLAYYGYTF. DNA for the CDR3: TGTGCCAGCAGTTTAGGCAGGCTCGCATACTATGGCTACACCTTC.

This clonotype showed up just a few times. This chain uses TRBV7-3 with TRBJ1-1; no clear D. This CDR3 is 13 amino acids long. The germline gives CDR1 SGHTA, CDR2 FQGTGA. Trimming took 2 bases from V and 6 from J, leaving 10 bases between them. The CDR3 nucleotides read TGTGCCAGCAGCTTAGGGCCGAGGGCTGAAGCTTTCTTT. Translated: CASSLGPRAEAFF. Based on the CDR3 plus reference TRBV7-3 and TRBJ1-1, the full variable domain is GAGVSQTPSNKVTEKGKYVELRCDPISGHTALYWYRQSLGQGPEFLIYFQGTGAADDSGLPNDRFFAVRPEGSVSTLKIQRTERGDSAVYLCASSLGPRAEAFFGQGTRLTVV.

This clonotype was observed a handful of times. The chain recombines TRBV4-1 with TRBJ1-3, with D hard to call. Germline lookup yields CDR1 MGHRA and CDR2 YSYEKL. The CDR3 sequence is 16 residues long. The V end was cut by 5 bases, the J end by 0 bases, with 14 bases between. The CDR3 coding sequence is TGCGCCAGCAGCGCCAGGATTCCTAGCTCTGGAAACACCATATATTTT. Residues: CASSARIPSSGNTIYF.

Worth noting for this clonotype: A clone one base away is much larger, so this may be a read error. V and J are TRBV18 and TRBJ1-6, with D uncertain. The CDR3 is 14 residues long. V was pared by 2 bases and J by 10 bases, with 12 bases between. CDR1 is KGHSH and CDR2 is LQKENI in the germline V gene. The CDR3 region is CASSPAVAASPLHF. The CDR3 bases are TGTGCCAGCTCACCAGCAGTGGCGGCATCACCCCTCCACTTT.